This T cell receptor beta chain derives from a study of T cell responses to AZD1222 COVID-19 vaccine. TCRdb's copy holds only in-frame clones and misses some; the assay was immunoSEQ multiplex PCR. Counted here are around 150,000 clones, about 91% occurring once; the ten biggest clones make up 3.5% to 4.5%. Second doses that came at about 4 or about 12 weeks were put together. The germline V gene has CDR1 MNHEY and CDR2 SVGAGI. V lost 6 bases to trimming and J lost 0 bases; unmatched junction nucleotides: 2. This CDR3 is 14 amino acids long. Concerning this clone: Its antigen is currently unknown.

Study-level findings and limits: In the spike-specific TCR repertoire, nearly half reportedly target unmutated variant regions. There were mostly white British donors and more females than males, and clonal diversity was possibly underestimated.

The V and J genes are TRBV6-5 and TRBJ1-3; 7 nucleotides align to TRBD1. The sequence was collected from an adult who received the AZD1222 COVID-19 vaccine. The sample was peripheral blood, taken 28 days after the second AZD1222 dose. The CDR3 DNA follows: TGTGCCAGCAGGGGACAGTACTCTGGAAACACCATATATTTT. It is translated as CASRGQYSGNTIYF.